These 5 T cell receptor beta chains were sequenced from one sample in a study of T cells in Graves' hyperthyroidism and ophthalmopathy (dated by TCRdb to about 2019). To prepare the library, multiplex PCR was applied. Sequencer: Illumina HiSeq 2000. The TCR beta CDR3 regions were amplified from RNA transcripts. The first round of RT-PCR for the TCR CDR3 was performed with the HTBI primer set and the Qiagen OneStep RT-PCR kit. TCRdb trimmed public reads at Q25 via fastp, called clones via MiXCR and kept in-frame beta chains. Each CDR3 protein gets just one entry, which takes the most common genes and DNA from the rows behind it. For this sample the table gives roughly 500,000 distinct CDR3 sequences, of which 24% were detected only once. The ten most abundant clones make up roughly 10% of the sample. The sample consisted of blood. Receptors were obtained from a woman in her twenties or thirties with Graves' ophthalmopathy.

This clonotype has at least ten counts. V usage is TRBV7-9 and J usage is TRBJ2-2; weak D call: TRBD2 (6 bases). CDR3 length: 14 amino acids. The germline V gene has CDR1 SEHNR and CDR2 FQNEAQ (reference sequence). Trimming removed 5 bases from V and 6 bases from J, with 13 bases in between. The DNA of the CDR3 is TGTGCCAGCAGCCGTCCGGGGGAGTCCGGGGAGCTGTTTTTT. Amino acid sequence: CASSRPGESGELFF.

This clonotype was detected only a few times. The chain has TRBV7-3 and TRBJ2-1; D tentatively reads TRBD1 or TRBD2 (5 bases each). CDR1 SGHTA and CDR2 FQGTGA come from the germline V gene. The CDR3 totals 16 residues. V lost 1 base and J 8 bases, leaving 18 bases between the germline ends. The CDR3 loop reads CASSLIPGTPTHEQFF. The CDR3 DNA sequence: TGTGCCAGCAGCTTAATTCCCGGGACCCCCACCCATGAGCAGTTCTTC.

In its sample, this clonotype was seen many times. This chain links TRBV5-6 with TRBJ2-7, with D possibly TRBD1 on 5 matching bases. In germline, CDR1 is SGHDT, CDR2 YYEEEE. Trimming removed 0 bases at V and 3 bases at J, with 10 bases between. There are 14 residues in the CDR3. For the CDR3, the DNA is TGTGCCAGCAGCTTGGTTCAGGGAAGCTACGAGCAGTACTTC. Its protein is CASSLVQGSYEQYF.

CDR3 protein: CASSALAGGADTQYF. The CDR3 region has the DNA TGTGCCAGCAGCGCTCTAGCGGGGGGCGCAGATACGCAGTATTTT. The chain employs TRBV9 and TRBJ2-3, with 11 bases identical to TRBD2. This CDR3 has 15 residues. V shed 3 bases and J 4 bases; nucleotides not matched to a gene: 4. CDR1 and CDR2 (germline): SGDLS, YYNGEE. The whole variable domain, remainder taken from reference TRBV9 and TRBJ2-3, is DSGVTQTPKHLITATGQRVTLRCSPRSGDLSVYWYQQSLDQGLQFLIQYYNGEERAKGNILERFSAQQFPDLHSELNLSSLELGDSALYFCASSALAGGADTQYFGPGTRLTVL.

This clonotype was picked up a small number of times. This chain connects TRBV11-2 to TRBJ2-5, with 8 positions matching TRBD2. Germline CDR1 SGHAT, CDR2 FQNNGV. The CDR3 has 14 residues. With V trimmed by 5 bases and J by 4 bases, 6 bases remained unmatched. The CDR3 region is CASSTGLGGETQYF. CDR3 nucleotides: TGTGCCAGCAGCACGGGACTAGGGGGAGAGACCCAGTACTTC.